A selection of T cell receptor beta chains follows, all from one sample in a study of T cells in Graves' hyperthyroidism and ophthalmopathy. TCRdb re-derived calls from the multiplex PCR reads in MiXCR, one entry per CDR3 protein. The sample gives about 420,000 distinct CDR3 sequences, roughly 13% of which show up once; 5% to 6% is in the top ten. Sequencing was performed on blood. The origin of the receptors is a woman between 18 and 29 years old with Graves' hyperthyroidism. Both conserved end residues are part of each CDR3. The D gene is left open where the match is weak. Clone size is not always given. Where it is, it says once, few, many or a class for expanded clones.

j_gene	d_gene	len	v_gene	abundance	CDR3aa	CDR3nt
TRBJ2-1	TRBD2	16	TRBV27	many	CASSSGTSGSSNEQFF	TGTGCCAGCAGTTCGGGGACTAGCGGGAGTTCAAATGAGCAGTTCTTC
TRBJ1-2	.	14	TRBV5-1	many	CASSLEGQGNGYTF	TGCGCCAGCAGCTTAGAAGGGCAGGGAAATGGCTACACCTTC
TRBJ1-1	.	14	TRBV6-4	few	CASRAQPVNTEAFF	TGTGCCAGCAGGGCACAGCCGGTGAACACTGAAGCTTTCTTT
TRBJ1-4	.	14	TRBV6-1	many	CASSEMEGLEKLFF	TGTGCCAGCAGTGAAATGGAGGGTCTCGAAAAACTGTTTTTT
TRBJ2-3	TRBD2	13	TRBV7-9	.	CASRSGGTDTQYF	TGTGCCAGCAGAAGCGGGGGCACAGATACGCAGTATTTT
TRBJ2-2	TRBD2	17	TRBV6-2/TRBV6-3	.	CASSYSGRASGTGELFF	TGTGCCAGCAGTTATAGCGGGAGGGCCTCAGGCACCGGGGAGCTGTTTTTT
TRBJ1-4	.	16	TRBV25-1	once	CASSEGAGVANEKLFF	TGTGCCAGCAGTGAGGGGGCGGGGGTCGCTAATGAAAAACTGTTTTTT
TRBJ2-7	TRBD2	19	TRBV7-8	few	CASSLVPGVAGDVVYEQYF	TGTGCCAGCAGCTTAGTTCCCGGGGTAGCGGGAGATGTGGTTTACGAGCAGTACTTC
TRBJ2-5	TRBD1	13	TRBV11-3	many	CASSSGQGQTQYF	TGTGCCAGCAGCTCGGGACAGGGTCAGACCCAGTACTTC
TRBJ2-3	TRBD2	16	TRBV20-1	few	CSAPRTSGRSTDTQYF	TGCAGTGCTCCTCGGACTAGCGGGAGGTCCACAGATACGCAGTATTTT
TRBJ1-1	.	14	TRBV20-1	many	CSARGTREWAEAFF	TGCAGTGCTAGAGGGACGCGGGAGTGGGCTGAAGCTTTCTTT
TRBJ2-5	.	14	TRBV12-3/TRBV12-4	many	CASSFDASQETQYF	TGTGCCAGCAGTTTTGACGCGAGTCAAGAGACCCAGTACTTC
TRBJ1-6	TRBD1	16	TRBV7-9	many	CASSPGQGSANSPLHF	TGTGCCAGCAGCCCAGGACAGGGGTCGGCGAATTCACCCCTCCACTTT
TRBJ2-1	TRBD2	16	TRBV6-1	many	CASSVERGPSANEQFF	TGTGCCAGCAGTGTCGAGCGGGGGCCATCCGCCAATGAGCAGTTCTTC
TRBJ1-1	.	13	TRBV28	many	CASTAGPTTEAFF	TGTGCCAGCACCGCAGGACCGACGACTGAAGCTTTCTTT
TRBJ1-1	TRBD1	14	TRBV19	.	CASSARDRVTEAFF	TGTGCCAGTAGTGCTCGGGACAGAGTGACTGAAGCTTTCTTT
TRBJ2-3	TRBD2	18	TRBV27	many	CASSDWTSGYMGTDTQYF	TGTGCCAGCAGTGACTGGACTAGCGGGTATATGGGCACAGATACGCAGTATTTT
TRBJ1-5	.	16	TRBV6-2/TRBV6-3	many	CASSYRGAGSNQPQHF	TGTGCCAGCAGTTACAGGGGAGCGGGTAGCAATCAGCCCCAGCATTTT
TRBJ1-5	TRBD1	17	TRBV9	.	CASSAEPGTGGNQPQHF	TGTGCCAGCAGCGCTGAACCCGGGACAGGGGGGAATCAGCCCCAGCATTTT
TRBJ2-3	.	12	TRBV20-1	few	CSARASADTQYF	TGCAGTGCTAGAGCTAGCGCAGATACGCAGTATTTT
TRBJ2-7	.	17	TRBV28	many	CASIPTIGGHTTTEQYF	TGTGCCAGCATCCCAACGATCGGGGGGCACACTACTACGGAGCAGTACTTC
TRBJ2-2	TRBD1	16	TRBV28	.	CASSLSRTGYTGELFF	TGTGCCAGCAGTTTATCGCGGACAGGCTACACCGGGGAGCTGTTTTTT
TRBJ1-2	.	15	TRBV24-1	few	CATSDKQGPSYGYTF	TGTGCCACCTCGGACAAACAGGGTCCTTCGTATGGCTACACCTTC
TRBJ1-2	.	12	TRBV2	many	CASTQALQDYTF	TGTGCCAGCACCCAAGCGCTCCAGGACTACACCTTC
TRBJ1-2	.	15	TRBV5-1	many	CASSSRDGRADGYTF	TGCGCCAGCAGCTCCCGGGACGGCCGAGCCGATGGCTACACCTTC
TRBJ2-1	TRBD2	15	TRBV7-3	few	CASSLTGGSMNEQFF	TGTGCCAGCAGCTTAACTGGCGGGAGTATGAATGAGCAGTTCTTC
TRBJ2-6	.	14	TRBV10-3	.	CAISESSGANVLTF	TGTGCCATCAGTGAGTCATCTGGGGCCAACGTCCTGACTTTC
TRBJ2-3	.	15	TRBV28	.	CASSLLAQGTDTQYF	TGTGCCAGCAGTTTACTAGCGCAGGGCACAGATACGCAGTATTTT
TRBJ1-5	.	14	TRBV19	.	CASSWGYSNQPQHF	TGTGCCAGTAGTTGGGGGTATAGCAATCAGCCCCAGCATTTT
TRBJ1-1	.	11	TRBV11-2	many	CASSPLVEAFF	TGTGCCAGCAGCCCTCTAGTTGAAGCTTTCTTT
TRBJ2-3	TRBD1	16	TRBV6-1	many	CASRDTGTGGTDTQYF	TGTGCCAGCAGAGACACCGGGACAGGGGGCACAGATACGCAGTATTTT
TRBJ2-2	.	15	TRBV3-1	many	CASSRPQEATGELFF	TGTGCCAGCAGCCGTCCCCAGGAGGCCACCGGGGAGCTGTTTTTT
TRBJ2-7	.	13	TRBV30	many	CAWSVRAIYEQYF	TGTGCCTGGAGTGTTCGAGCTATCTACGAGCAGTACTTC
TRBJ2-7	.	13	TRBV20-1	.	CSARGQRSYEQYF	TGCAGTGCTAGAGGACAGAGATCCTACGAGCAGTACTTC
TRBJ2-3	TRBD2	15	TRBV20-1	.	CSASKAGGSADTQYF	TGCAGTGCTAGCAAAGCGGGAGGGAGTGCGGATACGCAGTATTTT
TRBJ1-1	.	13	TRBV10-1	.	CASRQGLATEAFF	TGCGCCAGCAGACAGGGTTTGGCTACTGAAGCTTTCTTT
TRBJ2-7	TRBD2	13	TRBV15	many	CATSAGVRYEQYF	TGTGCCACCAGCGCGGGGGTCCGCTACGAGCAGTACTTC
TRBJ1-4	TRBD1	13	TRBV20-1	few	CSAQQGIKEKLFF	TGCAGTGCCCAACAGGGGATAAAGGAAAAACTGTTTTTT
TRBJ2-1	TRBD2	16	TRBV5-1	many	CASRGTSGTLYNEQFF	TGCGCCAGCAGAGGAACTAGCGGGACCCTCTACAATGAGCAGTTCTTC
TRBJ2-1	TRBD2	13	TRBV20-1	few	CSARVLAGNEQFF	TGCAGTGCTAGAGTCCTAGCGGGCAATGAGCAGTTCTTC
TRBJ1-6	.	20	TRBV4-2	.	CASSQEARRLNSSYNSPLHF	TGTGCCAGCAGCCAAGAGGCCCGCCGACTTAATAGCTCCTATAATTCACCCCTCCACTTT
TRBJ1-4	.	14	TRBV10-3	few	CAIGDPLSNEKLFF	TGTGCCATCGGGGACCCCCTAAGTAATGAAAAACTGTTTTTT
TRBJ2-1	TRBD2	16	TRBV30	few	CAWSVLASGGGNEQFF	TGTGCCTGGAGTGTACTGGCTAGCGGGGGCGGCAATGAGCAGTTCTTC
TRBJ2-1	.	13	TRBV7-9	.	CASSFLEGNEQFF	TGTGCCAGCAGCTTCCTCGAAGGGAATGAGCAGTTCTTC
TRBJ1-2	.	18	TRBV18	.	CASSPLVRDLTSSYGYTF	TGTGCCAGCTCACCATTGGTACGGGACTTGACCTCCAGCTATGGCTACACCTTC
TRBJ2-1	.	13	TRBV4-3	.	CASSQDQGGEQFF	TGCGCCAGCAGCCAAGATCAGGGGGGTGAGCAGTTCTTC
TRBJ1-2	.	12	TRBV4-2	.	CASSQVRVLPTF	TGTGCCAGCAGCCAAGTAAGGGTCCTCCCCACCTTC
TRBJ2-3	TRBD2	19	TRBV6-1	many	CASSEALLGLARGRDTQYF	TGTGCCAGCAGTGAAGCGCTTCTTGGACTAGCGAGAGGGAGGGATACGCAGTATTTT
TRBJ1-1	.	15	TRBV28	few	CASSSIQRLNTEAFF	TGTGCCAGCAGTTCCATACAGAGATTGAACACTGAAGCTTTCTTT
TRBJ1-2	TRBD1	13	TRBV12-3/TRBV12-4	many	CASRRQGFHGYTF	TGTGCCAGCAGACGACAGGGATTTCACGGCTACACCTTC
TRBJ2-1	.	14	TRBV5-1	many	CASSLVAANNEQFF	TGCGCCAGCAGCTTGGTTGCAGCCAACAATGAGCAGTTCTTC
TRBJ2-1	.	13	TRBV24-1	few	CATSDGWNNEQFF	TGTGCCACCAGTGATGGGTGGAACAATGAGCAGTTCTTC
TRBJ1-2	.	10	TRBV29-1	.	CSVEGSGYTF	TGCAGCGTTGAAGGATCGGGCTACACCTTC
TRBJ1-2	TRBD1	13	TRBV28	many	CASGLTGTYGYTF	TGTGCCAGCGGGTTGACAGGGACCTATGGCTACACCTTC
TRBJ2-1	.	15	TRBV2	many	CASREGEAAYNGQFF	TGTGCCAGCAGGGAGGGGGAGGCTGCCTACAATGGGCAGTTCTTC
TRBJ2-7	TRBD2	17	TRBV19	.	CASSKWTSGSVAGEQYF	TGTGCCAGTAGTAAATGGACTAGCGGGAGTGTAGCTGGGGAGCAGTACTTC
TRBJ2-7	.	13	TRBV5-1	many	CASSLAGGSEQYF	TGCGCCAGCAGCTTGGCTGGGGGCAGCGAGCAGTACTTC
TRBJ2-1	.	15	TRBV12-5	many	CASGRARLVDNEQFF	TGTGCTAGTGGGCGGGCCCGGTTAGTGGACAATGAGCAGTTCTTC